This TCR beta chain was identified in a study of cytomegalovirus exposure and HLA in healthy donors. PCR amplification relied on 60 Vbeta primers (plus 13 Jbeta primers). In the authors' workflow: Later, an analysis found around 80 million unique TCR beta chains, and 9.5 million to 11 million of these were shared. Only in-frame clones appear in the TCRdb table, and some are missing; sequencing was by immunoSEQ multiplex PCR. V, J and clone size derive from that table, while D and trimming were established from the DNA sequence. The sample has 140,000 or so clones; roughly 80% are singletons. This TCR came from a woman in her 40s in good health and CMV-seropositive. What was sequenced was PBMCs.

As DNA, the CDR3 is TGTGCCAGCAGTGCATCCCGCCAGCAGCGGGCCTACAATGAGCAGTTCTTC. This codes for CASSASRQQRAYNEQFF. This sequence joins TRBV6-1 and TRBJ2-1; D possibly corresponds to TRBD2 (6 bases). The CDR3 is 17 amino acids. The V end lost 4 bases, the J end lost 2 bases, and 18 bases lay between the germline ends. The germline V gene has CDR1 MNHNS and CDR2 SASEGT.